Reported below is one T cell receptor (beta chain). Its specificity is unknown. V shed 2 bases and J 8 bases; nucleotides not matched to a gene: 8. The CDR3 length is 16 residues. Germline lookup yields CDR1 MNHEY and CDR2 SMNVEV (reference sequence). The sample comes from a study of T cell responses to AZD1222 COVID-19 vaccine. Study observations and caveats: White British people made up most donors, females outnumbered males, and clonal diversity was possibly underestimated. Seropositive at baseline were only a handful of AZD1222 recipients. Receipt of two AZD1222 doses was followed by a rise in Spike-specific TCR breadth and depth.

Repertoires were generated with immunoSEQ multiplex PCR, while TCRdb's copy carries only in-frame clones and drops some. The data hold about 120,000 clones, with over 85% observed a single time. This sequence was found in an adult in good health. This rearrangement joins TRBV27 to TRBJ1-6, with 8 nucleotides matching TRBD1. The source material was peripheral blood, sampled on day 0 of AZD1222 vaccination. CDR3 sequence: CASSLDQGAKYSPLHF. The CDR3 DNA follows: TGTGCCAGCAGTTTAGATCAGGGGGCGAAATATTCACCCCTCCACTTT.